The TCR beta chain described here comes from a study of blood T cell repertoires in COVID-19. The overall study: The cDNA or gDNA used as material had been derived from T cells, B-cell-depleted T cells, or PBMCs.

Generated by immunoSEQ multiplex PCR, the TCRdb table keeps only in-frame clones and is missing some. The table records about 95,000 clones, roughly four fifths of them present only once. Germline CDR1 and CDR2: MNHEY and SVGAGI. After removal of 2 bases from V and 5 bases from J, the junction contained 7 bases not matched to a gene. The CDR3 spans 15 residues. Sequenced input: peripheral blood. This TCR was sampled from a human donor in a cohort sampled during active COVID-19. V gene TRBV6-5 combines with J gene TRBJ1-2, with 8 bases matching TRBD1. The DNA of the CDR3 is TGTGCCAGCAGTTACGGCGACAGGGGCTCTTATGGCTACACCTTC. The encoded protein is CASSYGDRGSYGYTF.